This T cell receptor (beta chain) emerged from a study of blood T cell repertoires in COVID-19. Turning to the study itself: Researchers got acute and convalescent COVID-19 samples from the United States, Italy and Spain. PBMCs, B-cell-depleted T cells, or T cells provided the cDNA or gDNA that made up the material.

CDR3 size: 15 residues. Trimming took 6 bases from V and 1 from J; bases not matched to a gene: 5. The germline gives CDR1 SEHNR, CDR2 FQNEAQ (reference sequence). Sequencing was performed with immunoSEQ multiplex PCR; in TCRdb, only in-frame clones are kept and a portion is missing. The sample contains 470,000 or so clones, around 89% of which appear only once. What was sequenced was peripheral blood. The J gene is TRBJ2-3, the V gene TRBV7-9; 9 positions match TRBD1. This sequence originates from a woman under 40 with acute or convalescent COVID-19. Here the CDR3 DNA reads TGTGCCAGCAGGACACAGGGGGCCCGCACAGATACGCAGTATTTT. Residues: CASRTQGARTDTQYF.